This T cell receptor beta chain came from a study of T cell repertoires in cytomegalovirus infection. Study-level results: CMV-specific TCR beta clonotypes restricted by HLA-C dominated the ex vivo response.

V dropped 8 bases and J dropped 0 bases, with 10 bases sitting between them. There are 14 residues in the CDR3. Germline loops: CDR1 SGHTA, CDR2 FQGNSA. With regard to this clonotype: What it binds is unknown.

Via MiXCR, TCRdb re-called the reads, giving one row per CDR3 protein. Of hundreds of thousands of distinct CDR3 sequences detected, about two fifths appear once; the ten largest clones hold about two fifths. This clonotype was sampled from a human donor in good health (CMV status not recorded). Some clones in this sample may be carry-over from other donors' samples. This chain joins TRBV7-2 and TRBJ1-4, with D hard to call. Sequences were derived from cultured PBMCs, sampled from culture after CMV antigen stimulation. CDR3 nucleotide sequence: TGTGCCAGCTCAAAGGACCCAACTAATGAAAAACTGTTTTTT. Translation: CASSKDPTNEKLFF.